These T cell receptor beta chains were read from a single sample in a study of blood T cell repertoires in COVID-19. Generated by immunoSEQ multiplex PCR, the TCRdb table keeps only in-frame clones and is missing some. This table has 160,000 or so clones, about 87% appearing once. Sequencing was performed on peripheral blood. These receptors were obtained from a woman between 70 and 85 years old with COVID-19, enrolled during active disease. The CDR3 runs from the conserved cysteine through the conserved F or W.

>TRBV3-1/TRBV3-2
CASSRTASNYGYTF
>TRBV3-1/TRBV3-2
CASSSRRRGGSYEQYF
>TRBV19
CASTSTGLGAGNTIYF
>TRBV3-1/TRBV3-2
CASSRQPRLAGGEETQYF
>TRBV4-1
CASSQRDRETQYF
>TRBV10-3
CAIRPGIGDRDNSPLHF
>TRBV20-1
CSASRDTGNSPLHF
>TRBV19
CASSMAGTNIQYF
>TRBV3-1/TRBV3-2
CASSQTGRDDEAFF
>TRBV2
CASSEYGGSNQPQHF
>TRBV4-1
CASSQETVSYEQYF
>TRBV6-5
CASSLSLYTEAFF
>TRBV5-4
CASSRVADTQYF
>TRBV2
CASSPGTDAGELFF
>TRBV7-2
CASSPGLVWTDTQYF
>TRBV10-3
CAISESGRGRPYEQYF
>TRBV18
CASSPVEGRGATDTQYF
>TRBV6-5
CASRTTGRGTEAFF
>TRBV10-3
CAISGTGGVGNTEAFF
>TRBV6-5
CASRADRDSNQPQHF
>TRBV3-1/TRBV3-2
CASSQDPGTGDSYF
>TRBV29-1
CSGWDRYEQYF
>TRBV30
CAWGKLNNEKLFF
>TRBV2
CASNPQGQGGSGANVLTF
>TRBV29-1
CSVSREGGTEAFF
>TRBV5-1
CASSPGGGYYGYTF
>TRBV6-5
CASSYTGGPNSPLHF
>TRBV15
CATSRDTVPGNTIYF
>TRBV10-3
CAISPALTVYGYTF
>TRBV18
CASSPRGSNEKLFF
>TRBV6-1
CASSEWQGGTLGTQYF
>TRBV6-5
CASKPGRGRWTEAFF
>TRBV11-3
CASSLGSGGASDTQYF
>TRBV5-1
CASSLGVIRDTYGYTF
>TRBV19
CASTPGTGLVGYTF
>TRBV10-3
CATEKRQGGNEQFF
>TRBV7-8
CASSFGGAGYTF
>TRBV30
CAWGTPWRGLTDTQYF
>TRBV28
CASSRPLTGGNKMKYF
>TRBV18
CASSPLPGQNTEAFF
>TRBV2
CASLADRVYEQYF
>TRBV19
CASSTGGGIEKLFF
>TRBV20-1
CSASAGVTEAFF
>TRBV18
CASSLTGGAVVNTEAFF
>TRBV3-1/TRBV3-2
CASSQEDRGTDTQYF
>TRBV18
CASSPGGQRTYEQYF
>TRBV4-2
CASSPRVGATLNQPQHF
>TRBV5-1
CASSAGTGGEGGYTF
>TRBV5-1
CASSRRTGDSETQYF
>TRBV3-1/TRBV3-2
CASSQYRQAGDTQYF
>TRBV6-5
CASSYSSTDRGGGYTF
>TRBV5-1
CASSFEASGEPTLYNEQFF
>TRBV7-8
CASTPREGQPTDTQYF
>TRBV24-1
CATSDSVAGGPNTQYF